The clone carrying this T cell receptor beta chain was seen only once. Per the study methods: It was from reference gene primer amplification that nucleated cell counts were estimated. Assay: immunoSEQ multiplex PCR; the TCRdb copy retains only in-frame clones and omits some. V and J calls and clone size are given by that table; D and trimming were obtained from the DNA. The table includes some 300,000 clones, more than 85% detected once. These data originate in a study of blood T cell repertoires in COVID-19. Across the whole study: The origin of the acute and convalescent COVID-19 samples was the United States, Italy and Spain. T cells, B-cell-depleted T cells, or PBMCs provided the cDNA or gDNA that served as material.

The ends were cut back, 4 bases at V and 7 bases at J, with 17 bases in the middle. The CDR3 has 15 amino acids. Germline CDR1 reads LGHDT; CDR2 reads YNNKEL (reference sequence). This TCR was sampled from a woman younger than 45 who had been exposed to COVID-19. The V call is TRBV3-1 (or the pseudogene TRBV3-2), the J call TRBJ2-1; tentative D call: TRBD2 (6 bases). The sequencing input was PBMCs or T cells enriched from blood (not recorded which). As DNA, the CDR3 is TGTGCCAGCAGCCGGCGTGCGGGGAACTTAAATGAGCAGTTCTTC. Protein: CASSRRAGNLNEQFF.